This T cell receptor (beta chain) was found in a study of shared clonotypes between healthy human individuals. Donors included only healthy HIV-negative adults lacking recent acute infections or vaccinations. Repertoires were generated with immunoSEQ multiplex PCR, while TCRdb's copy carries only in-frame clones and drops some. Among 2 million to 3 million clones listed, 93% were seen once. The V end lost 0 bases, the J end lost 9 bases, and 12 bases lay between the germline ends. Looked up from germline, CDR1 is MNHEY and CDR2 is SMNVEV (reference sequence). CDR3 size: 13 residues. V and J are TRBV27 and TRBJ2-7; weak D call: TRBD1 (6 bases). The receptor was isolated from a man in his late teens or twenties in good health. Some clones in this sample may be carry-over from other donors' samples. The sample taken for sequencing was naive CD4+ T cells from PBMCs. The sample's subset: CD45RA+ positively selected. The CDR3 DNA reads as TGTGCCAGCAGTTTATCGAGGGTGACAGGGCAGTACTTC. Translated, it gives CASSLSRVTGQYF.